A single sample gave rise to the 13 T cell receptor beta chains below, sequenced in a study of spatial heterogeneity in lung cancer. Time point meaning: sample taken at primary tumor resection. The authors sequenced whole RNA from tumor, nontumor lung or frozen PBMC without sorting. Using its own MiXCR run on the 5' RACE reads, TCRdb lists one record per CDR3 protein. This sample has about 38,000 distinct CDR3 sequences, with approximately 5.2% found just once. The sequences come from PBMCs, collected at surgery. These receptors came from a female donor with early-stage non-small cell lung cancer.

Ten or more counts support this clonotype. The rearrangement joins TRBV12-3 or TRBV12-4 to TRBJ2-1, with TRBD2 as a possible D gene (6 bases). V was trimmed by 3 bases and J by 2 bases, leaving 11 bases between them. The CDR3 sequence is 15 residues long. In nucleotides, the CDR3 is TGTGCCAGCAGTTTTTCGTGGGGGGCCTACAATGAGCAGTTCTTC. It encodes CASSFSWGAYNEQFF.

This clonotype has at least ten counts. This chain uses TRBV5-1 with TRBJ2-5, with a weak D call TRBD2 (6 bases). The CDR3 has 15 residues. The germline V gene has CDR1 SGHRS and CDR2 YFSETQ. The germline V and J ends were trimmed by 3 bases and 2 bases, with 14 bases remaining between them. The CDR3 bases are TGCGCCAGCAGCTCTACCGGGGGACTTCAAGAGACCCAGTACTTC. Translating gives CASSSTGGLQETQYF. Full variable domain (rest looked up from reference TRBV5-1 and TRBJ2-5): KAGVTQTPRYLIKTRGQQVTLSCSPISGHRSVSWYQQTPGQGLQFLFEYFSETQRNKGNFPGRFSGRQFSNSRSEMNVSTLELGDSALYLCASSSTGGLQETQYFGPGTRLLVL.

This clonotype was found a few times. The CDR3 sequence is CASSSIATNEKLFF. CDR3 nucleotide sequence: TGTGCCAGCAGTTCTATTGCAACTAATGAAAAACTGTTTTTT. The chain employs TRBV27 and TRBJ1-4; D gene unclear. Trimming shortened V by 4 bases and J by 0 bases, and 6 bases separated the two germline ends. CDR1 is MNHEY, CDR2 SMNVEV, per germline (reference sequence). This CDR3 contains 14 residues.

Ten or more counts support this clonotype. The chain couples TRBV24-1 to TRBJ2-3; 12 bases fit TRBD1. V shed 6 bases and J 6 bases; nucleotides not matched to a gene: 6. The germline V gene encodes CDR1 KGHDR and CDR2 SFDVKD. The CDR3 loop spans 15 amino acids. CDR3 DNA sequence: TGTGCCACCAGTTCCGGGACAGGGGGCTGGGATACGCAGTATTTT. This translates into CATSSGTGGWDTQYF.

By frequency in the sample, this clonotype is medium-sized. The J gene is TRBJ2-7, the V gene TRBV6-6; TRBD1 matches 9 bases. The CDR3 covers 15 residues. With 2 bases clipped from V and 3 bases from J, the junction kept 5 bases outside the gene matches. The germline gives CDR1 MNHNY, CDR2 SVGAGI (reference sequence). CDR3 in amino acids: CASSYPGQGNYEQYF. For the CDR3, the DNA is TGTGCCAGCAGTTACCCCGGACAGGGGAACTACGAGCAGTACTTC.

This clonotype has a count of ten or more. The chain uses TRBV11-1 and TRBJ2-2, with D possibly matching TRBD2 (5 bases). This CDR3 has 15 residues. CDR1 and CDR2 (germline): SGHAT, FQDESV (reference sequence). Deletions cut 5 bases from V and 3 bases from J, with 13 bases between. Here the CDR3 DNA reads TGTGCCAGCAGCACCTTTGGCGGGCACACCGGGGAGCTGTTTTTT. Translating it yields CASSTFGGHTGELFF.

The rearrangement uses TRBV12-3 or TRBV12-4 and TRBJ2-1; D tentatively reads TRBD1 or TRBD2 (6 bases each). This CDR3 has 16 amino acids. Trimming stripped 3 bases from V and 0 bases from J, with 12 bases between. CDR3 bases: TGTGCCAGCAGTTTGGATGGGGGGCCCTCCTACAATGAGCAGTTCTTC. Translation: CASSLDGGPSYNEQFF.

This clonotype was seen repeatedly, ten times or more. DNA of the CDR3: TGTGCCACCAGCAGTGACAGGGGGGGTGCTGAAGCTTTCTTT. This codes for CATSSDRGGAEAFF. The chain joins TRBV15 to TRBJ1-1, with 9 bases fitting TRBD1. Per germline, CDR1 LNHNV and CDR2 YYDKDF (reference sequence). CDR3 length: 14 amino acids. Losses at the gene ends were 3 bases for V and 6 bases for J; bases not matched to a gene: 5.

This clonotype showed up many times. V and J are TRBV4-2 and TRBJ2-1; 10 bases line up with TRBD2. J gave up 4 bases and V 2 bases, and 2 bases lay outside the gene matches. The CDR3 is 15 amino acids. Germline assignment: CDR1 LGHNA and CDR2 YNFKEQ. The CDR3 spells CASSQLAGEYNEQFF. For the CDR3, the DNA is TGTGCCAGCAGCCAACTAGCGGGGGAATACAATGAGCAGTTCTTC.

This clonotype was detected ten times or more. The rearrangement joins TRBV5-1 to TRBJ2-5, with D perhaps matching TRBD1 (6 bases). From germline, CDR1 is SGHRS and CDR2 YFSETQ. Trimming took off 1 base at V and 2 bases at J, with 12 bases between the two ends. The CDR3 runs to 15 residues. CDR3 in amino acids: CASSLYGTPQETQYF. The CDR3, as DNA: TGCGCCAGCAGCTTGTATGGGACACCTCAAGAGACCCAGTACTTC.

This chain connects TRBV25-1 to TRBJ2-1; 8 nucleotides match TRBD1. This CDR3 region has 16 residues. The germline V gene has CDR1 MGHDK and CDR2 SYGVNS. The trim removed 1 base at V and 0 bases at J, leaving 2 bases unmatched. The chain's CDR3 is CASSEWTGSSYNEQFF. The CDR3 DNA is TGTGCCAGCAGTGAATGGACAGGGAGCTCCTACAATGAGCAGTTCTTC.

The rearrangement links TRBV5-4 to TRBJ2-3; D may match TRBD1 or TRBD2 (5 bases each). Germline CDR1 reads SGHNT; CDR2 reads YYREEE (reference sequence). Trimming shortened V by 2 bases and J by 1 base, and 8 bases separated the two germline ends. This CDR3 spans 14 amino acids. Here the CDR3 reads CASSFGTRTDTQYF. In DNA form, the CDR3 reads TGTGCCAGCAGCTTCGGGACGCGCACAGATACGCAGTATTTT.

This clonotype was seen ten or more times. The rearrangement uses TRBV27 and TRBJ2-5; 11 nucleotides agree with TRBD2. The germline V gene has CDR1 MNHEY and CDR2 SMNVEV (reference sequence). This CDR3 has 16 residues. Germline trimming cut 7 bases from V and 5 bases from J; bases unmatched to any gene: 12. CDR3 DNA: TGTGCCAGCAAACACGTTAGCGGGGGGGCCCGTGAGACCCAGTACTTC. It codes for CASKHVSGGARETQYF.